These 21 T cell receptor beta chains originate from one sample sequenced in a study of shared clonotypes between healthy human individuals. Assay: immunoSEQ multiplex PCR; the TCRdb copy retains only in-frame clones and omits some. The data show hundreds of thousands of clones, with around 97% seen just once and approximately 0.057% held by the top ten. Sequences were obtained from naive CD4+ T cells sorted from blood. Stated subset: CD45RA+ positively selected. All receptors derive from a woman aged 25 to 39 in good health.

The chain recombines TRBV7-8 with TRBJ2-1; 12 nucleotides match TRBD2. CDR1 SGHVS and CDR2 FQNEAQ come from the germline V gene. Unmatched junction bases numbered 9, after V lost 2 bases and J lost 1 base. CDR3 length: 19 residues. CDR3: CASSLIRTSGRRSYNEQFF. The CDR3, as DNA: TGTGCCAGCAGCTTAATTCGTACTAGCGGGAGGAGGTCCTACAATGAGCAGTTCTTC.

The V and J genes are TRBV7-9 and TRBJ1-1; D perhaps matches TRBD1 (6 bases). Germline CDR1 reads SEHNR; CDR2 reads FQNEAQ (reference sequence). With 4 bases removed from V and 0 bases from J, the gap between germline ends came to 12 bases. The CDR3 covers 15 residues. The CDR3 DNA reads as TGTGCCAGCAGCTCAGAAGGGACATTGAACACTGAAGCTTTCTTT. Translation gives CASSSEGTLNTEAFF.

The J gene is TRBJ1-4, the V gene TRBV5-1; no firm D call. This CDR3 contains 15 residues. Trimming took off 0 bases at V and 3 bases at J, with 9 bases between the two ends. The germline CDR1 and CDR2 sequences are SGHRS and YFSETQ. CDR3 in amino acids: CASSLDMGSNEKLFF. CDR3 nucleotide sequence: TGCGCCAGCAGCTTGGATATGGGGTCTAATGAAAAACTGTTTTTT.

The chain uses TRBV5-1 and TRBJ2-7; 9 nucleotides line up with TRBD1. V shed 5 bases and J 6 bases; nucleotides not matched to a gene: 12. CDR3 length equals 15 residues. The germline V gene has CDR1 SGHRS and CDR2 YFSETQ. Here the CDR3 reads CASSPGQGGPSEQYF. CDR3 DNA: TGCGCCAGCAGTCCGGGACAGGGTGGCCCCTCCGAGCAGTACTTC.

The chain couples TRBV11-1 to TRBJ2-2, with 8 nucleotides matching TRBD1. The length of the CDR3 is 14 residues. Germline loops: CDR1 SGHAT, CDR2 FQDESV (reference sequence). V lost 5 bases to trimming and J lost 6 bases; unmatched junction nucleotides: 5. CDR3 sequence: CASSATGVAGELFF. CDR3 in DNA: TGTGCCAGCAGCGCGACAGGGGTGGCCGGGGAGCTGTTTTTT.

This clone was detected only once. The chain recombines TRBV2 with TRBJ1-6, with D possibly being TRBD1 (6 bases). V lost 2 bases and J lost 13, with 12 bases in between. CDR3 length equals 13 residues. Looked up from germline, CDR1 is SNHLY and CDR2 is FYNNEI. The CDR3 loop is CASSEQGSSPLHF. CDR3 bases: TGTGCCAGCAGTGAACAGGGGAGCTCTCCCCTCCACTTT.

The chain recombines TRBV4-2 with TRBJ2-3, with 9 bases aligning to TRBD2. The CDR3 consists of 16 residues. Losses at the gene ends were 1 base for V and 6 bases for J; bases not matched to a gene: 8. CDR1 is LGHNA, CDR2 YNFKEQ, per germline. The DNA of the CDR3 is TGTGCCAGCAGCCAAGCCGCCCCTAGCGGGATGGATACGCAGTATTTT. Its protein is CASSQAAPSGMDTQYF.

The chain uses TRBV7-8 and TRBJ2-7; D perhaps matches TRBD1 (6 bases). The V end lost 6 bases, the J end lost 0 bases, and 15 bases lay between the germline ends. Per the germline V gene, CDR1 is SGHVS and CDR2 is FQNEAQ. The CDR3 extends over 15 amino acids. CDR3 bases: TGTGCCAGCAGGGCCCCCAGGGGACGCTCCTACGAGCAGTACTTC. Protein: CASRAPRGRSYEQYF.

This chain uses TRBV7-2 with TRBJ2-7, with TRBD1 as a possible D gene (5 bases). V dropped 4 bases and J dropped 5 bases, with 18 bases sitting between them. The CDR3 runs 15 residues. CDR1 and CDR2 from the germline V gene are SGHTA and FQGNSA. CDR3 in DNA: TGTGCCAGCAGCTCCCGACAGAGCTACAGTGACGAGCAGTACTTC. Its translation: CASSSRQSYSDEQYF. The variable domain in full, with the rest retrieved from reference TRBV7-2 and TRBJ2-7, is GAGVSQSPSNKVTEKGKDVELRCDPISGHTALYWYRQSLGQGLEFLIYFQGNSAPDKSGLPSDRFSAERTGGSVSTLTIQRTQQEDSAVYLCASSSRQSYSDEQYFGPGTRLTVT.

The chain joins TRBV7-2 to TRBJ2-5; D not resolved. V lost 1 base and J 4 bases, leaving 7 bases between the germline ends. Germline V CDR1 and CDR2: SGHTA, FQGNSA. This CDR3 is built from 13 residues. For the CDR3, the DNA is TGTGCCAGCAGCTTAGGTCGCGGAGAGACCCAGTACTTC. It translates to CASSLGRGETQYF.

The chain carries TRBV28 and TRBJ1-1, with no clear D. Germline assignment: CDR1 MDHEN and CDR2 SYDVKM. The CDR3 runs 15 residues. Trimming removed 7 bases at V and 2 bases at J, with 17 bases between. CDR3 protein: CASIKGQHSNTEAFF. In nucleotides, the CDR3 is TGTGCCAGCATCAAAGGGCAACACTCTAACACTGAAGCTTTCTTT.

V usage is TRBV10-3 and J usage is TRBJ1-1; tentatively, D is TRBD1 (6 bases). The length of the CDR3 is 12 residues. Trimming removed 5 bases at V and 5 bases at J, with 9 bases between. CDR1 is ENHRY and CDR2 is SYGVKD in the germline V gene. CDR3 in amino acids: CAISLQGTEAFF. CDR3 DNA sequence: TGTGCCATCAGTCTACAGGGTACTGAAGCTTTCTTT.

The CDR3 here is CASRPRQQTGELFF. DNA of the CDR3: TGTGCCAGCAGACCGAGACAGCAAACCGGGGAGCTGTTTTTT. This rearrangement joins TRBV6-6 to TRBJ2-2, with D possibly matching TRBD1 (5 bases). In germline, CDR1 is MNHNY, CDR2 SVGAGI (reference sequence). The ends were cut back, 6 bases at V and 5 bases at J, with 13 bases in the middle. This CDR3 contains 14 residues.

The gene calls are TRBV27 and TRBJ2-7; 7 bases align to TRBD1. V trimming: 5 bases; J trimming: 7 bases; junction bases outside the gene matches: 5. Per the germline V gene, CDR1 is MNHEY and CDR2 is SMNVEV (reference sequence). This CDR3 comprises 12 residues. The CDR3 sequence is CASSTMTGEQYF. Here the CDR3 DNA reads TGTGCCAGCAGTACTATGACAGGGGAGCAGTACTTC.

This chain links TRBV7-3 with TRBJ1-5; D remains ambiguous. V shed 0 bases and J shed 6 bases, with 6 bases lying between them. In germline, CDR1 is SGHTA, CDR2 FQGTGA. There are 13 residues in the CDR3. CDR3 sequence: CASSLTVLQPQHF. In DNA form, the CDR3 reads TGTGCCAGCAGCTTAACCGTTCTTCAGCCCCAGCATTTT.

The CDR3 DNA follows: TGTGCCAGCAGCTCCCGACTAGCGGGAGCCTACGAGCAGTACTTC. As protein: CASSSRLAGAYEQYF. V gene TRBV5-4 combines with J gene TRBJ2-7; 12 nucleotides line up with TRBD2. V dropped 3 bases and J dropped 2; count of bases not matched to a gene: 3. The germline gives CDR1 SGHNT, CDR2 YYREEE (reference sequence). This CDR3 comprises 15 residues.

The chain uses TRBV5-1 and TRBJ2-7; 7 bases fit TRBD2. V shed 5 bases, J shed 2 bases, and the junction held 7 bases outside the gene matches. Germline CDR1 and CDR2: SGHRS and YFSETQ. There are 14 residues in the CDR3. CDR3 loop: CASRNGRHPYEQYF. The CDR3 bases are TGCGCCAGCAGGAACGGGAGGCACCCCTACGAGCAGTACTTC.

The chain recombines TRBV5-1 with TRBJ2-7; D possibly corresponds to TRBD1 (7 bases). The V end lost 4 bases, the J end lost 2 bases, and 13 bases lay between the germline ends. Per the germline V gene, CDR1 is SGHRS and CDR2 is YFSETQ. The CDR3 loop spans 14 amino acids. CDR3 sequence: CASSQGGFTYEQYF. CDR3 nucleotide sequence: TGCGCCAGCAGCCAGGGGGGTTTTACCTACGAGCAGTACTTC.

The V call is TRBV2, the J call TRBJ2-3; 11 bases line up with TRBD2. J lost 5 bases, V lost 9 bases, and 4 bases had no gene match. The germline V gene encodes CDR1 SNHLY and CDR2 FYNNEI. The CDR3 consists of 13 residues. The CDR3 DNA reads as TGTGCCAGGGGGACTAGCGGACGAGATACGCAGTATTTT. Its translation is CARGTSGRDTQYF.

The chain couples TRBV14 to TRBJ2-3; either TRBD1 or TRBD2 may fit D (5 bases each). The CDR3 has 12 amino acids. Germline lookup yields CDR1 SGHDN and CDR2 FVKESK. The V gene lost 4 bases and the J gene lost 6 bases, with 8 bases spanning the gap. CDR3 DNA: TGTGCCAGCAGCCCGAGGGGTGATACGCAGTATTTT. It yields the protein CASSPRGDTQYF.

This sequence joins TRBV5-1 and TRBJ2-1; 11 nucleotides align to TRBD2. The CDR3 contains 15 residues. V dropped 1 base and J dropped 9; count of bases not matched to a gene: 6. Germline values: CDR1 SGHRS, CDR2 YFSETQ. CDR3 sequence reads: CASSLWVAGGGEQFF. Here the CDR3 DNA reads TGCGCCAGCAGCTTGTGGGTAGCGGGAGGGGGTGAGCAGTTCTTC.